Reported below is one TCR beta chain. Authors' analysis steps: Using reference gene primer amplification, nucleated cell counts were estimated. Clones were sequenced by immunoSEQ multiplex PCR, and TCRdb holds only the in-frame ones, with some missing. Clone size and V and J calls were adopted from that table, with D and trimming inferred from the DNA. Of around 140,000 clones in the sample, about four fifths were seen once. The data are from a study of blood T cell repertoires in COVID-19. At the level of the study: Material from acute and convalescent COVID-19 was sourced from the United States, Italy and Spain. PBMCs, B-cell-depleted T cells, or T cells were the source of the cDNA or gDNA that made up the material.

The CDR3 length is 17 residues. Trimming removed 0 bases from V and 7 bases from J; junction bases left unmatched: 12. Looked up from germline, CDR1 is LGHNA and CDR2 is YNFKEQ. Sequencing was carried out using peripheral blood. This sequence originates from a human donor in a cohort sampled during active COVID-19. The J gene is TRBJ1-2, the V gene TRBV4-2; 9 nucleotides match TRBD1. CDR3 nucleotides: TGTGCCAGCAGCCAAGAAACACAGGGGGCGTCGGTACGTGGCTACACCTTC. Translating gives CASSQETQGASVRGYTF.